This T cell receptor (beta chain) is from a study of T cell responses to AZD1222 COVID-19 vaccine. Regarding the study as a whole: Among those given AZD1222, only five or six were seropositive at baseline. Females outnumbered males among donors, who were mostly white British; clonal diversity was possibly underestimated.

This table comes from immunoSEQ multiplex PCR, and its TCRdb copy is limited to in-frame clones, with some not included. The sample contains some 130,000 clones, roughly 84% of which appear only once. Notes on this clone: Its antigen is not identified.

This CDR3 comprises 14 residues. CDR1 SGHAT and CDR2 FQNNGV come from the germline V gene. With 5 bases removed from V and 7 bases from J, the gap between germline ends came to 17 bases. The TCR comes from an adult in good health. The chain couples TRBV11-2 to TRBJ1-1; D is ambiguous. The specimen was peripheral blood, collected on day 0 of AZD1222 vaccination. The CDR3 reads CASSPSAGKGEAFF. The CDR3 DNA is TGTGCCAGCAGCCCCTCTGCCGGGAAGGGTGAAGCTTTCTTT.